The TCR beta chain under discussion was sequenced for a study of blood T cell repertoires in COVID-19. With regard to this clone: The germline gene is not matched at one end of the junction; a read error may be the cause.

Germline CDR1 SGHRS, CDR2 YFSETQ. This CDR3 spans 16 amino acids. Clones were read by immunoSEQ multiplex PCR, and TCRdb kept only the in-frame ones, dropping some. The sample shows 110,000 or so clones, 85% to 90% of them seen only once. This TCR derives from a woman aged 55-69 years with COVID-19, enrolled during active disease. Sequencing used peripheral blood. This chain joins TRBV5-1 and TRBJ1-1; D perhaps matches TRBD1 (6 bases). CDR3 protein: CASRLGFGGSVTEAFF. The CDR3 nucleotides read TGCGCCAGCAGGTTGGGGTTTGGGGGCTCGGTCACTGAAGCTTTCTTT.